These 31 T cell receptor beta chains were all obtained from the same sample, sequenced in a study of CD8 T cells in Susac syndrome. An input of roughly 0.5 to 1 ug of RNA was subjected to reverse transcription using random hexamers. Each CDR3 protein is one row after TCRdb ran MiXCR on the immunoSEQ multiplex PCR reads. The sample shows approximately 54,000 distinct CDR3 sequences, approximately 95% of them seen only once. Specimen: CD8+ T cells from PBMCs. These receptors were obtained from a human donor with Susac syndrome.

The chain links TRBV9 to TRBJ1-2, with D unresolved. V lost 4 bases, J lost 5 bases, and 15 bases lay in between. The germline V gene has CDR1 SGDLS and CDR2 YYNGEE. CDR3 length: 14 amino acids. Here the CDR3 reads CASSPYGSGYGYTF. DNA of the CDR3: TGTGCCAGCAGCCCCTATGGGTCGGGGTATGGCTACACCTTC.

The chain combines TRBV29-1 with TRBJ1-1; D unclear. Trimming removed 4 bases at V and 1 base at J, with 7 bases between. The CDR3 loop spans 12 amino acids. Per germline, CDR1 SQVTM and CDR2 ANQGSEA. In DNA form, the CDR3 reads TGCAGCGTTGTAGCAGAGAACACTGAAGCTTTCTTT. This encodes CSVVAENTEAFF.

The gene calls are TRBV20-1 and TRBJ2-7, with a possible D match to TRBD2 (5 bases). V was trimmed by 1 base and J by 0 bases, leaving 7 bases between them. Germline CDR1 is DFQATT and CDR2 is SNEGSKA (reference sequence). The CDR3 contains 13 residues. The CDR3 protein is CSARVGDSYEQYF. CDR3 in DNA: TGCAGTGCTAGAGTCGGGGACTCCTACGAGCAGTACTTC.

V gene TRBV2 combines with J gene TRBJ2-7; D is possibly TRBD1 (6 bases). V was trimmed by 6 bases and J by 3 bases, leaving 15 bases between them. The CDR3 is 14 amino acids. Looked up from germline, CDR1 is SNHLY and CDR2 is FYNNEI. For the CDR3, the DNA is TGTGCCAGCAGACCACGGGACAAGCTCTACGAGCAGTACTTC. Translating gives CASRPRDKLYEQYF.

This clonotype occurred once. The genes are TRBV7-9 and TRBJ1-6; no clear D gene. The V gene lost 7 bases and the J gene lost 7 bases, with 8 bases spanning the gap. The CDR3 has 12 residues. Germline V CDR1 and CDR2: SEHNR, FQNEAQ (reference sequence). CDR3 in amino acids: CASTSFNSPLHF. As DNA, the CDR3 is TGTGCCAGCACGTCCTTCAATTCACCCCTCCACTTT.

The chain couples TRBV20-1 to TRBJ1-1; D is possibly TRBD1 (5 bases). This CDR3 spans 18 amino acids. Germline V gene sequence: CDR1 DFQATT, CDR2 SNEGSKA (reference sequence). Trimming removed 6 bases from V and 1 base from J, with 27 bases in between. The CDR3 reads CSAIEPPPDIWRNTEAFF. In DNA form, the CDR3 reads TGCAGTGCCATCGAGCCCCCCCCGGACATATGGAGGAACACTGAAGCTTTCTTT.

The chain carries TRBV20-1 and TRBJ2-7; 13 positions agree with TRBD2. This CDR3 region has 17 residues. J was trimmed by 1 base and V by 3 bases; bases with no gene match: 9. CDR1 is DFQATT and CDR2 is SNEGSKA in the germline V gene (reference sequence). CDR3 sequence (DNA): TGCAGTGCTAGCGTCACTAGCGGGGGGGCCTGGTCCTACGAGCAGTACTTC. Amino acids: CSASVTSGGAWSYEQYF.

This CDR3 reads CASSVDGGVGTDTQYF. The CDR3 coding sequence is TGTGCCAGCAGCGTAGATGGGGGAGTCGGCACAGATACGCAGTATTTT. The V and J genes are TRBV9 and TRBJ2-3; D tentatively reads TRBD1 or TRBD2 (5 bases each). Germline values: CDR1 SGDLS, CDR2 YYNGEE. V lost 0 bases to trimming and J lost 1 base, with 12 bases between them. CDR3 length equals 16 residues.

V is TRBV9 and J is TRBJ2-2, with 9 bases identical to TRBD1. The germline gives CDR1 SGDLS, CDR2 YYNGEE. This CDR3 has 12 amino acids. V was clipped by 9 bases and J by 7 bases; unmatched bases: 4. The CDR3 sequence: CANRGPDGELFF. The CDR3 DNA follows: TGTGCCAACAGGGGGCCCGACGGGGAGCTGTTTTTT. Based on the CDR3 plus reference TRBV9 and TRBJ2-2, the full variable domain is DSGVTQTPKHLITATGQRVTLRCSPRSGDLSVYWYQQSLDQGLQFLIQYYNGEERAKGNILERFSAQQFPDLHSELNLSSLELGDSALYFCANRGPDGELFFGEGSRLTVL.

In its sample, this clonotype was seen once. The chain is built from TRBV15 and TRBJ2-2; D possibly corresponds to TRBD2 (6 bases). CDR1 and CDR2 from the germline V gene are LNHNV and YYDKDF (reference sequence). The CDR3 loop spans 15 amino acids. With 6 bases removed from V and 0 bases from J, the gap between germline ends came to 11 bases. The chain's CDR3 is CATSWDSANTGELFF. For the CDR3, the DNA is TGTGCCACCAGTTGGGACTCAGCGAACACCGGGGAGCTGTTTTTT.

The rearrangement uses TRBV4-1 and TRBJ2-3; TRBD2 is a possible D gene (6 bases). Germline loops: CDR1 MGHRA, CDR2 YSYEKL. This CDR3 region has 15 residues. The germline V and J ends were trimmed by 1 base and 2 bases, with 10 bases remaining between them. The CDR3 reads CASSQVASVTDTQYF. The CDR3 coding sequence is TGCGCCAGCAGCCAAGTTGCTAGCGTCACAGATACGCAGTATTTT.

This chain uses TRBV12-3 or TRBV12-4 with TRBJ1-2; 10 bases fit TRBD1. V shed 6 bases and J 7 bases; nucleotides not matched to a gene: 5. The CDR3 totals 13 residues. The CDR3 sequence: CASSYGTGVGYTF. CDR3 nucleotides: TGTGCCAGCAGCTACGGGACAGGGGTTGGCTACACCTTC.

The chain carries TRBV2 and TRBJ2-5, with 10 bases that match TRBD2. The CDR3 consists of 15 residues. V was pared by 5 bases and J by 5 bases, with 8 bases of the junction left unmatched. Germline V gene sequence: CDR1 SNHLY, CDR2 FYNNEI. CDR3 residues: CASSPTGTSVETQYF. In DNA form, the CDR3 reads TGTGCCAGCAGTCCTACCGGGACTAGCGTGGAGACCCAGTACTTC.

The chain employs TRBV6-5 and TRBJ2-5; 12 nucleotides line up with TRBD2. Germline-derived CDR1 and CDR2 are MNHEY and SVGAGI. V shed 4 bases and J 5 bases; nucleotides not matched to a gene: 5. This CDR3 contains 15 residues. CDR3 residues: CASSSSGGAEETQYF. In nucleotides, the CDR3 is TGTGCCAGCAGTTCTAGCGGGGGGGCTGAGGAGACCCAGTACTTC.

The chain employs TRBV29-1 and TRBJ2-1, with 11 bases fitting TRBD1. The CDR3 has 14 amino acids. Germline V gives CDR1 SQVTM, CDR2 ANQGSEA. The V and J ends lost 6 bases and 7 bases, in that order; junction bases with no gene match: 8. The CDR3 here is CSVTRGQGGNEQFF. CDR3 DNA sequence: TGCAGCGTCACCCGGGGACAGGGGGGTAATGAGCAGTTCTTC.

V usage is TRBV6-5 and J usage is TRBJ1-2, with a weak D call TRBD1 (6 bases). Germline V gene lookup returns CDR1 MNHEY and CDR2 SVGAGI. The ends were cut back, 4 bases at V and 6 bases at J, with 15 bases in the middle. The CDR3 spans 14 residues. In DNA form, the CDR3 reads TGTGCCAGCAGTTCAACCGGGACAAGAGATGGCTACACCTTC. Translation gives CASSSTGTRDGYTF.

The rearrangement joins TRBV20-1 to TRBJ2-1; D is uncertain. V lost 3 bases and J 3 bases, leaving 9 bases between the germline ends. Germline loops: CDR1 DFQATT, CDR2 SNEGSKA (reference sequence). The CDR3 is 13 residues long. Here the CDR3 reads CSASLANYNEQFF. As DNA, the CDR3 is TGCAGTGCTAGCTTGGCTAACTACAATGAGCAGTTCTTC.

This clonotype is a singleton in its sample. This rearrangement joins TRBV7-8 to TRBJ1-5; maybe TRBD1 (5 bases). Germline CDR1 reads SGHVS; CDR2 reads FQNEAQ. Trimming removed 0 bases from V and 5 bases from J, with 11 bases in between. The CDR3 is made up of 15 amino acids. The CDR3 DNA follows: TGTGCCAGCAGCTTAGCGGGGCAGCCTCATCAGCCCCAGCATTTT. Translating it yields CASSLAGQPHQPQHF.

The chain uses TRBV7-2 and TRBJ1-2; D is unresolved. V lost 8 bases and J lost 7, with 20 bases in between. CDR3 size: 14 residues. Germline lookup yields CDR1 SGHTA and CDR2 FQGNSA. The CDR3 sequence: CASGNGRFAGGYTF. In DNA, the CDR3 is TGTGCCAGCGGAAATGGACGGTTCGCGGGTGGCTACACCTTC.

This chain uses TRBV29-1 with TRBJ2-1; D gene ambiguous. The length of the CDR3 is 13 residues. V lost 3 bases, J lost 5 bases, and 11 bases lay in between. The germline CDR1 and CDR2 sequences are SQVTM and ANQGSEA. The DNA for the CDR3 is TGCAGCGTTGAGGGATGGGGTGACAATGAGCAGTTCTTC. Translating gives CSVEGWGDNEQFF.

V gene TRBV20-1 combines with J gene TRBJ2-5; 9 positions agree with TRBD2. There are 12 residues in the CDR3. Germline V CDR1 and CDR2: DFQATT, SNEGSKA (reference sequence). With 3 bases clipped from V and 4 bases from J, the junction kept 0 bases outside the gene matches. The chain's CDR3 is CSARGLAETQYF. The DNA for the CDR3 is TGCAGTGCTAGGGGACTAGCAGAGACCCAGTACTTC.

The chain is built from TRBV20-1 and TRBJ2-2, with a tentative D call TRBD1 (5 bases). Germline CDR1 reads DFQATT; CDR2 reads SNEGSKA (reference sequence). V lost 3 bases, J lost 3 bases, and 14 bases lay in between. The CDR3 has 15 residues. CDR3 in DNA: TGCAGTGCTAGTTTCATAAAAGGGGACACCGGGGAGCTGTTTTTT. It is translated as CSASFIKGDTGELFF.

This sequence joins TRBV4-2 and TRBJ1-1, with TRBD1 identical over 9 bases. The J segment lost 8 bases and the V segment lost 0 bases, leaving 7 bases of the junction unmatched. From germline, CDR1 is LGHNA and CDR2 YNFKEQ. The CDR3 covers 15 residues. DNA of the CDR3: TGTGCCAGCAGCCAAGAGGGACAGGGTACAGCGGAAGCTTTCTTT. Translation gives CASSQEGQGTAEAFF.

This clonotype was recorded only once. V gene TRBV12-3 or TRBV12-4 combines with J gene TRBJ2-3, with D perhaps TRBD1 (5 bases). V was trimmed by 6 bases and J by 4 bases, leaving 14 bases between them. The CDR3 extends over 14 amino acids. The CDR3 reads CASSQGIVSDTQYF. Here the CDR3 DNA reads TGTGCCAGCAGCCAGGGAATTGTATCAGATACGCAGTATTTT.

The chain joins TRBV12-3 or TRBV12-4 to TRBJ2-3, with D unclear. V gave up 8 bases and J gave up 4 bases, with 16 bases separating them. The CDR3 runs to 14 residues. The CDR3 region has the DNA TGTGCCAGCTCACCATCCACGAACCCAGATACGCAGTATTTT. The encoded protein is CASSPSTNPDTQYF.

This chain links TRBV15 with TRBJ1-2; 7 nucleotides match TRBD1. The CDR3 spans 15 residues. With 1 base clipped from V and 4 bases from J, the junction kept 6 bases outside the gene matches. The germline CDR1 and CDR2 sequences are LNHNV and YYDKDF (reference sequence). The CDR3 bases are TGTGCCACCAGCAGAGGACAGGGACTTGTCTATGGCTACACCTTC. Translation gives CATSRGQGLVYGYTF.

The V and J genes are TRBV20-1 and TRBJ2-5, with TRBD2 matching over 9 bases. The V gene's germline CDR1 is DFQATT and CDR2 SNEGSKA (reference sequence). V shed 4 bases and J 5 bases; nucleotides not matched to a gene: 14. CDR3 size: 16 residues. The CDR3 DNA reads as TGCAGTGCTACCTTGGGAGGGGCGGGGGGGCGCGAGACCCAGTACTTC. Translated, it gives CSATLGGAGGRETQYF.

The chain links TRBV7-8 to TRBJ1-2; D is unresolved. The CDR3 loop spans 15 amino acids. The ends were cut back, 5 bases at V and 0 bases at J, with 13 bases in the middle. Germline loops: CDR1 SGHVS, CDR2 FQNEAQ. CDR3 sequence reads: CASSPSTGTNYGYTF. As DNA, the CDR3 is TGTGCCAGCAGCCCCTCGACGGGGACTAACTATGGCTACACCTTC.

This chain links TRBV7-2 with TRBJ2-2; 7 positions agree with TRBD2. Germline CDR1 reads SGHTA; CDR2 reads FQGNSA. This CDR3 contains 15 residues. The V and J ends lost 1 base and 2 bases, in that order; junction bases with no gene match: 1. The DNA for the CDR3 is TGTGCCAGCAGCTTAGTGGGACTAAACACCGGGGAGCTGTTTTTT. Its protein product is CASSLVGLNTGELFF.

This chain uses TRBV12-5 with TRBJ2-3; no clear D. Trimming removed 0 bases at V and 3 bases at J, with 7 bases between. The CDR3 sequence is 14 residues long. CDR1 LGHNT and CDR2 FRNRAP come from the germline V gene. Here the CDR3 DNA reads TGTGCTAGTGGTTTGGTACGAGGAACAGATACGCAGTATTTT. This gives the protein CASGLVRGTDTQYF.

This sequence joins TRBV2 and TRBJ1-2, with 10 bases identical to TRBD1. Germline-derived CDR1 and CDR2 are SNHLY and FYNNEI. The J segment lost 4 bases and the V segment lost 8 bases, leaving 7 bases of the junction unmatched. This CDR3 region has 14 residues. CDR3 protein: CASELTGGIYGYTF. The CDR3 coding sequence is TGTGCCAGCGAATTGACAGGGGGCATCTATGGCTACACCTTC.